This paragraph covers one T cell receptor (beta chain) sequence. Its antigen remains unidentified. The PCR employed 60 Vbeta primers together with 13 Jbeta primers. Sequenced by immunoSEQ multiplex PCR; TCRdb stores in-frame clones only, minus some. Here the sample spans more than 200,000 clones, 60% to 85% being singletons. Regarding donors, all were healthy bone marrow donors. The entry originates in a study of cytomegalovirus exposure and HLA in healthy donors. Study observations and caveats: Common viral pathogens were later found to be apparently linked to several of the most significant clusters. In a later analysis, specific HLA alleles were associated with approximately 17,000 TCR beta sequences at a 0.05 false discovery rate.

This CDR3 is built from 18 residues. CDR1 and CDR2 from the germline V gene are SGDLS and YYNGEE. The V and J ends lost 3 bases and 0 bases, in that order; junction bases with no gene match: 10. The rearrangement joins TRBV9 to TRBJ2-2; 8 bases agree with TRBD2. The receptor comes from a man in his forties in good health and CMV-seronegative. Sequencing was carried out using PBMCs. CDR3 nucleotides: TGTGCCAGCAGCGGGCGAGGGGCGGGAGGCGCGAACACCGGGGAGCTGTTTTTT. Translating gives CASSGRGAGGANTGELFF.